Listed below are T cell receptor beta chains from one sample, sequenced in a study of cytomegalovirus exposure and HLA in healthy donors. TCRdb keeps only in-frame clones here, not all; method: immunoSEQ multiplex PCR. The repertoire consists of 60,000 to 70,000 clones, with more than 85% occurring once and the leading ten covering over 4%. The sample taken for sequencing was PBMCs. The origin of the receptors is a man aged 18 to 29 in good health and CMV-seropositive. The CDR3 runs from the conserved cysteine through the conserved F or W. D genes are given only for firm matches. Rows give clone size only sometimes, using once, few, many, or a class for an expanded clone.

TGTGCCAGCAGATCTAGCGGGACCGCAGGAAAGACCCAGTACTTC	CASRSSGTAGKTQYF	-	TRBD2	TRBJ2-5	TRBV6-6
TGTGCCAGCAGCCCGTATCTGGCAGAAGCCAAAAACATTCAGTACTTC	CASSPYLAEAKNIQYF	-	-	TRBJ2-4	TRBV5-6
TGCGCCAGCAGCCTGACGGGACAGATCCCCCAAGAGACCCAGTACTTC	CASSLTGQIPQETQYF	-	TRBD1	TRBJ2-5	TRBV5-1
TGTGCCAGCAGCCTAGAAGCGGGTGGGGGGGAGACCCAGTACTTC	CASSLEAGGGETQYF	-	-	TRBJ2-5	TRBV11-2
TGTGCCAGCAGTTCGGGTTTGACTCTCTACGAGCAGTACTTC	CASSSGLTLYEQYF	-	-	TRBJ2-7	TRBV6-5
TGTGCCAGCAGCTTAATTTCCGGCGGGAGGGCCGTTAACAATGAGCAGTTCTTC	CASSLISGGRAVNNEQFF	-	TRBD2	TRBJ2-1	TRBV7-3
TGCGCCAGCAGCGTGAGCGGGAGAAGCACAGATACGCAGTATTTT	CASSVSGRSTDTQYF	-	TRBD2	TRBJ2-3	TRBV5-1
TGTGCCAGCAGCCTTGGGACTAGCGGGAGTGACGAGCAGTACTTC	CASSLGTSGSDEQYF	-	TRBD2	TRBJ2-7	TRBV11-2
TGTGCCAGCAGCGTAGCCGCAGGGGGTTCCGAAGAGACCCAGTACTTC	CASSVAAGGSEETQYF	-	TRBD1	TRBJ2-5	TRBV9
TGCGCCAGCAGTGGGTTCGTCGAGGGGGCCGGGGAGCTGTTTTTT	CASSGFVEGAGELFF	-	-	TRBJ2-2	TRBV10-1
TGTGCCAGCAGCTTACGGGCTAGCGGTACAACCGGGGAGCTGTTTTTT	CASSLRASGTTGELFF	-	TRBD2	TRBJ2-2	TRBV7-3
TGCAGCGTTGGTGTGTCGGGGTATGAAGCTTTCTTT	CSVGVSGYEAFF	-	-	TRBJ1-1	TRBV29-1
TGTGCTAGTGGTTTGGCAGGGGGCAGTACTGAAGCTTTCTTT	CASGLAGGSTEAFF	-	TRBD1	TRBJ1-1	TRBV12-5
TGTGCCAGCAGCTTGATGGTAGGTCTAGCGGGGGTCAATGAGCAGTTCTTC	CASSLMVGLAGVNEQFF	-	TRBD2	TRBJ2-1	TRBV5-4
TGTGCCAGCTTACGGACAGCGAACACTGAAGCTTTCTTT	CASLRTANTEAFF	-	-	TRBJ1-1	TRBV6-6
TGTGCCAGCAGTGACCAGGGAAATGAGCAGTTCTTC	CASSDQGNEQFF	-	-	TRBJ2-1	TRBV6-1
TGTGCCAGCAGCCCACAGGGGAACACCGGGGAGCTGTTTTTT	CASSPQGNTGELFF	-	-	TRBJ2-2	TRBV7-9
TGTGCCAGCAGCTACAGGACAGAGGGATACGAGCAGTACTTC	CASSYRTEGYEQYF	-	-	TRBJ2-7	TRBV9
TGTGCCAGCGCGGGGGACAGGGAAACAGATACGCAGTATTTT	CASAGDRETDTQYF	-	TRBD1	TRBJ2-3	TRBV25-1
TGTGCCAGCAGTGAAGCCTACTTAGGGGGGGTGAACACCGGGGAGCTGTTTTTT	CASSEAYLGGVNTGELFF	-	-	TRBJ2-2	TRBV6-1
TGTGCCAGCAGCAACGATCGGGGCTACGAGCAGTACTTC	CASSNDRGYEQYF	-	-	TRBJ2-7	TRBV13
TGCAGCGCCCGACGGAGCTCCTACGAGCAGTACTTC	CSARRSSYEQYF	-	-	TRBJ2-7	TRBV29-1
TGTGCCAGCAGCTTGGGGGGTGGCAATCAGCCCCAGCATTTT	CASSLGGGNQPQHF	-	-	TRBJ1-5	TRBV6-5
TGTGCCAGCAGTTTGTTAGGTCAGCGGGAGGGGATTTCCTACGAGCAGTACTTC	CASSLLGQREGISYEQYF	-	TRBD2	TRBJ2-7	TRBV28
TGTGCCAGCAGTGACACTGTGAACACTGAAGCTTTCTTT	CASSDTVNTEAFF	-	-	TRBJ1-1	TRBV2
TGTGCCAGCAGTTTAAGAGGTATCACCGGGGAGCTGTTTTTT	CASSLRGITGELFF	-	-	TRBJ2-2	TRBV28
TGTGCCAGCAGTGACTCCCCGAGGAGCTCCTACGAGCAGTACTTC	CASSDSPRSSYEQYF	-	-	TRBJ2-7	TRBV6-4
TGTGCCAGCAGCCGGACAGAGATGAACACTGAAGCTTTCTTT	CASSRTEMNTEAFF	-	-	TRBJ1-1	TRBV5-4
TGTGCCAGCAGCACCGGGACTGGGGGATACACCGGGGAGCTGTTTTTT	CASSTGTGGYTGELFF	-	-	TRBJ2-2	TRBV7-9
TGCAGCGCCCGCGCGGGGGCGTCAGCCAAAAACATTCAGTACTTC	CSARAGASAKNIQYF	-	-	TRBJ2-4	TRBV29-1
TGTGCCAGCGGTTGGGGAACTAGAGGCGGCGATACGCAGTATTTT	CASGWGTRGGDTQYF	-	-	TRBJ2-3	TRBV2
TGTGCCAGCAGCTTCTTCGGACAGCTGACGAACACTGAAGCTTTCTTT	CASSFFGQLTNTEAFF	-	-	TRBJ1-1	TRBV11-2
TGTGCCAGCAGCCAAGAAACTAGCGGATCAGATACGCAGTATTTT	CASSQETSGSDTQYF	few	TRBD2	TRBJ2-3	TRBV4-2
TGTGCCAGCAGTCGTACCCGGGACAGAGAAGCTTTCTTT	CASSRTRDREAFF	-	TRBD1	TRBJ1-1	TRBV28
TGTGCCAGCAGCTTAATCTCGGGACAGGGGGCTGGGGAGCAGTACTTC	CASSLISGQGAGEQYF	once	TRBD1	TRBJ2-7	TRBV7-8
TGTGCCAGCACCTCTCGGGGACAACCCTACGAGCAGTACTTC	CASTSRGQPYEQYF	-	-	TRBJ2-7	TRBV5-4
TGCGCCAGCAGCTCCGTAACAGGGGGAGATACGCAGTATTTT	CASSSVTGGDTQYF	-	TRBD1	TRBJ2-3	TRBV5-1
TGTGCCAGCAGTTATGAGGGACAGGGGAATAGCGGGGAGCTGTTTTTT	CASSYEGQGNSGELFF	-	TRBD1	TRBJ2-2	TRBV6-5
TGTGCCAGCAGCACAGAACGGGGGAGGGCCACTGAAGCTTTCTTT	CASSTERGRATEAFF	-	-	TRBJ1-1	TRBV5-4
TGTGCCAGCAGTTTACTACAGCAATACACCGGGGAGCTGTTTTTT	CASSLLQQYTGELFF	-	-	TRBJ2-2	TRBV28
TGTGCCAGCAGTGCCCTACCGGGACAGGGGTACAATGAGCAGTTCTTC	CASSALPGQGYNEQFF	-	TRBD1	TRBJ2-1	TRBV6-1
TGCAGTGCGGCTCCTAGGTATGGCTACACCTTC	CSAAPRYGYTF	-	-	TRBJ1-2	TRBV20-1
TGTGCTAGTGGTCCATCCGGGACAGGGGGAAAGGATGGCTACACCTTC	CASGPSGTGGKDGYTF	-	TRBD1	TRBJ1-2	TRBV12-5
TGTGCCAGCAGCGTAGAGGGTAAGTCGGGACACAAGGATGGGGATGAGCAGTTCTTC	CASSVEGKSGHKDGDEQFF	-	-	TRBJ2-1	TRBV9
TGCGCCAGCAGCCAAGATTTTCTCCGGGAAAGCGAGCAGTACTTC	CASSQDFLRESEQYF	-	-	TRBJ2-7	TRBV4-1
TGTGCCAGCAGTTCATCTGTTGGGGCTCAGCCCCAGCATTTT	CASSSSVGAQPQHF	few	-	TRBJ1-5	TRBV27
TGTGCCAGCAGGCCTACGGGAGGGTACGGTGAGCAGTTCTTC	CASRPTGGYGEQFF	-	TRBD2	TRBJ2-1	TRBV6-1
TGTGCCAGCAGTTTCCTTAACACTGAAGCTTTCTTT	CASSFLNTEAFF	-	-	TRBJ1-1	TRBV6-5
TGTGCCAGCAGTTTGAGTCAGGGAGGTTTTCAGCCCCAGCATTTT	CASSLSQGGFQPQHF	-	-	TRBJ1-5	TRBV28
TGTGCCAGCAGTTACTCGGGCAGGGCTAATGAAAAACTGTTTTTT	CASSYSGRANEKLFF	-	-	TRBJ1-4	TRBV6-6
TGTGCCAGCAGTTACAGGGCGGGAGATTTC	CASSYRAGDF	-	TRBD2	TRBJ2-7	TRBV6-6
TGTGCCAGCAGTGTGAGGACTCCGGGAAACACCATATATTTT	CASSVRTPGNTIYF	-	-	TRBJ1-3	TRBV2
TGCAGCATTTCTAGCGGGGCAAACTACGAGCAGTACTTC	CSISSGANYEQYF	-	TRBD2	TRBJ2-7	TRBV29-1
TGTGCCAGCAGCCGCACAGGGGGAGAGCAGTTCTTC	CASSRTGGEQFF	-	TRBD1	TRBJ2-1	TRBV7-3
TGTGCCAGCAGCTCCGGGACTCAAACACAAGAGACCCAGTACTTC	CASSSGTQTQETQYF	-	-	TRBJ2-5	TRBV11-3
TGTGCCAGCAGCTTATATTATGGGGGGGGCGGAAGAACCGGGGAGCTGTTTTTT	CASSLYYGGGGRTGELFF	-	-	TRBJ2-2	TRBV7-8
TGCGCCAGCAGAGACAGTTACGAGCAGTACTTC	CASRDSYEQYF	-	-	TRBJ2-7	TRBV10-2
TGTGCCAGCAGCCCGACGGGGGGCTCCTACGAGCAGTACTTC	CASSPTGGSYEQYF	few	TRBD2	TRBJ2-7	TRBV4-2